This TCR beta chain was profiled in a study of blood T cell repertoires in COVID-19. About the study: The United States, Italy and Spain were the sources of the acute and convalescent COVID-19 samples. In each case, the material was cDNA or gDNA derived from T cells, B-cell-depleted T cells, or PBMCs.

This CDR3 has 14 amino acids. Germline lookup yields CDR1 ENHRY and CDR2 SYGVKD. Trimming took 10 bases from V and 1 from J, leaving 16 bases between them. Original processing notes: Amplifying reference gene primers gave estimates of nucleated cell counts. Assay used: immunoSEQ multiplex PCR; TCRdb lists only in-frame clones, some missing. That table gives V, J and clone size, and the DNA gave D and trimming. Seen here are about 80,000 clones, about nine tenths observed once, and the top ten hold almost 7%. The clonotype originates from a woman older than 75 with acute or convalescent COVID-19. The chain is built from TRBV10-3 and TRBJ2-5; D uncertain. Specimen: peripheral blood. Here the CDR3 DNA reads TGTGCCACCACACCGATGAGGTCCCAAGAGACCCAGTACTTC. Protein product: CATTPMRSQETQYF.